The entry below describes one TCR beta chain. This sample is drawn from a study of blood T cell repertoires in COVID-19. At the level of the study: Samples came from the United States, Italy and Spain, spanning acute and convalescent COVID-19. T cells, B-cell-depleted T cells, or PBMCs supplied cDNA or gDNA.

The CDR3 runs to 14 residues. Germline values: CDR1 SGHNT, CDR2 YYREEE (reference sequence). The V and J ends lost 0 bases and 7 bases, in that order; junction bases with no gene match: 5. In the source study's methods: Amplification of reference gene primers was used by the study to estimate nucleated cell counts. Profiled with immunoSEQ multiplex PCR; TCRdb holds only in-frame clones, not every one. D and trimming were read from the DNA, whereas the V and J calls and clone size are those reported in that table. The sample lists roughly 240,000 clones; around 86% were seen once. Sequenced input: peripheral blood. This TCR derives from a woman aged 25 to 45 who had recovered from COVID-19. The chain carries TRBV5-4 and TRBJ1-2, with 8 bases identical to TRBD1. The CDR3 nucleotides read TGTGCCAGCAGCTTGGGACAGGGGAAGTTTGGCTACACCTTC. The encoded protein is CASSLGQGKFGYTF.